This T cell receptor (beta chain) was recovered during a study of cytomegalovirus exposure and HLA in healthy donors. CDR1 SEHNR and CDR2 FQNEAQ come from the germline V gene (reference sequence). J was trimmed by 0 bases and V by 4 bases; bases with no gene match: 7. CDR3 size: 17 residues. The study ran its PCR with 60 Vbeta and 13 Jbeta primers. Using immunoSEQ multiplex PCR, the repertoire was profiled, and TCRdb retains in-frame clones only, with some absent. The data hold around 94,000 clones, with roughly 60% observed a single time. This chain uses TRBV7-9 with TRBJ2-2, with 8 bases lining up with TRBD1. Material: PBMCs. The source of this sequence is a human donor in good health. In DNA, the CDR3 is TGTGCCAGCAGCTCACAGAGGGGACAGGCGAACACCGGGGAGCTGTTTTTT. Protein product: CASSSQRGQANTGELFF.